The source of this TCR beta chain is a study of shared clonotypes between healthy human individuals. The naive CD8 fraction comprised CD45RO-negative cells positively selected for CCR7 and excluded terminally differentiated effector memory CD45RA+ cells. CDR1 is SEHNR, CDR2 FQNEAQ, per germline (reference sequence). This CDR3 contains 15 residues. The V end was cut by 6 bases, the J end by 5 bases, with 17 bases between. Authors' methods: With immunoSEQ giving junction-only sequences and no quality scores, filtering differed. Profiling relied on immunoSEQ multiplex PCR, and the TCRdb table lists in-frame clones only, not all of them. That table is the source of V, J and clone size, and D and trimming were worked out from the DNA. The sample consists of some 2 million clones, about 94% of them appearing once.

The chain joins TRBV7-9 to TRBJ2-1; possible D gene TRBD1, 6 bases. This receptor was obtained from a man younger than 30 in good health. The sample taken for sequencing was naive CD8+ T cells sorted from blood. CDR3 residues: CASSPLRDTDNEQFF. CDR3 in DNA: TGTGCCAGCAGTCCACTCCGGGACACAGACAATGAGCAGTTCTTC.